These 32 T cell receptor beta chains came from one sample sequenced in a study of cytomegalovirus exposure and HLA in healthy donors. This PCR relied on a set of 60 Vbeta primers and 13 Jbeta primers. Assay: immunoSEQ multiplex PCR; the TCRdb copy retains only in-frame clones and omits some. The sample carries 120,000 or so clones, about a sixth recorded once. The sequenced sample was PBMCs. The receptors derive from a female donor in good health and CMV-seropositive.

This clone was recorded a few times. The chain couples TRBV4-3 to TRBJ2-1; 7 bases are a match to TRBD2. Germline CDR1 LGHNA, CDR2 YSLEER. The V and J ends lost 0 bases and 7 bases, in that order; junction bases with no gene match: 9. The CDR3 has 16 amino acids. Here the CDR3 DNA reads TGCGCCAGCAGCCAAGATAGGTACGGGAGGTTTAATGAGCAGTTCTTC. Translated: CASSQDRYGRFNEQFF.

This sequence joins TRBV7-2 and TRBJ2-7; 9 bases agree with TRBD1. The germline CDR1 and CDR2 sequences are SGHTA and FQGNSA. The CDR3 totals 14 residues. J lost 6 bases, V lost 2 bases, and 5 bases had no gene match. In DNA form, the CDR3 reads TGTGCCAGCAGCTTATTGGGACAGGGCAGCGAGCAGTACTTC. As protein: CASSLLGQGSEQYF.

This clone was picked up a small number of times. The CDR3 does not close with the conserved phenylalanine or tryptophan, likely indicating a read error. Because the CDR3's place on the DNA is in doubt, the DNA is left out and the CDR3 is given as listed by TCRdb. The V call is TRBV5-6, the J call TRBJ2-3; no DNA check was done on the table's D call, TRBD2. The germline gives CDR1 SGHDT, CDR2 YYEEEE. The CDR3 spans 11 residues, counting both ends. CDR3 region: CASSSGTSGGG.

The chain employs TRBV6-1 and TRBJ2-7; 7 bases align to TRBD2. The length of the CDR3 is 15 residues. V gave up 3 bases and J gave up 3 bases; unmatched junction bases: 8. Germline V CDR1 and CDR2: MNHNS, SASEGT. CDR3 DNA sequence: TGTGCCAGCAGTGACGGGGCAGGACTAGTCTACGAGCAGTACTTC. Its translation is CASSDGAGLVYEQYF.

The chain uses TRBV28 and TRBJ1-2, with D possibly being TRBD1 (6 bases). The V end was cut by 6 bases, the J end by 7 bases, with 18 bases between. CDR1 is MDHEN, CDR2 SYDVKM, per germline. CDR3 length: 14 amino acids. CDR3 DNA sequence: TGTGCCAGCAGGCTCGGGAGGGGGTTGGGTGGCTACACCTTC. Protein sequence: CASRLGRGLGGYTF.

The chain has TRBV4-3 and TRBJ1-4, with a weak D call TRBD1 (6 bases). V gave up 2 bases and J gave up 7 bases, with 14 bases separating them. Germline lookup yields CDR1 LGHNA and CDR2 YSLEER. This CDR3 spans 15 amino acids. The DNA of the CDR3 is TGCGCCAGCAGCCAATGGGGGGGCTTGGGTGAAAAACTGTTTTTT. Translation gives CASSQWGGLGEKLFF.

The V gene is TRBV6-1, the J gene TRBJ1-5; D gene uncertain. CDR3 size: 12 residues. Germline CDR1 is MNHNS and CDR2 is SASEGT. Trimming took off 11 bases at V and 7 bases at J, with 15 bases between the two ends. The CDR3 bases are TGTGCCGCCGGTGACGGGTTACAGCCCCAGCATTTT. This codes for CAAGDGLQPQHF.

The table lists this clone with a few counts. The rearrangement joins TRBV13 to TRBJ2-7; perhaps TRBD2 as D (7 bases). The V end lost 4 bases, the J end lost 2 bases, and 12 bases lay between the germline ends. The CDR3 extends over 14 amino acids. Germline V gene lookup returns CDR1 PRHDT and CDR2 FYEKMQ (reference sequence). DNA for the CDR3: TGTGCCAGCAGCTCCCGCGGGGGCCCCTACGAGCAGTACTTC. Protein sequence: CASSSRGGPYEQYF.

In its sample, this clone was seen a few times. The V call is TRBV29-1, the J call TRBJ1-1, with a weak D call TRBD1 (6 bases). There are 13 residues in the CDR3. CDR1 is SQVTM and CDR2 is ANQGSEA in the germline V gene. The ends were cut back, 8 bases at V and 0 bases at J, with 13 bases in the middle. CDR3 sequence: CSLRQGLNTEAFF. The CDR3 nucleotides are TGCAGCCTTCGGCAGGGGTTGAACACTGAAGCTTTCTTT.

This clone was seen more than once but under ten times. The chain links TRBV5-4 to TRBJ1-4; D uncertain. This CDR3 contains 17 residues. CDR1 is SGHNT, CDR2 YYREEE, per germline (reference sequence). V lost 2 bases, J lost 0 bases, and 14 bases lay in between. The CDR3 here is CASSLKDYSPTNEKLFF. The CDR3 DNA sequence: TGTGCCAGCAGCTTAAAAGATTACAGTCCAACTAATGAAAAACTGTTTTTT.

In its sample, this clone was seen once. The chain recombines TRBV5-1 with TRBJ2-5, with TRBD1 identical over 10 bases. Germline V gene sequence: CDR1 SGHRS, CDR2 YFSETQ. Trimming took 7 bases from V and 4 from J; bases not matched to a gene: 10. This CDR3 is 15 amino acids long. CDR3 protein: CASGDRGRNSETQYF. As DNA, the CDR3 is TGCGCCAGCGGTGACAGGGGGCGAAACTCAGAGACCCAGTACTTC.

This clone was found a few times. J is TRBJ2-7 and V is TRBV5-4, with D perhaps matching TRBD2 (6 bases). CDR3 size: 15 residues. Trimming removed 0 bases from V and 7 bases from J, with 17 bases in between. The germline V gene has CDR1 SGHNT and CDR2 YYREEE (reference sequence). The CDR3 DNA follows: TGTGCCAGCAGCTTGGACCTGTCTAGCGCTGGAGAGCAGTACTTC. Encoded protein: CASSLDLSSAGEQYF.

Only a few counts were recorded for this clone. A read error may account for a junction end that differs from germline. The chain has TRBV7-7 and TRBJ2-5, with 12 positions matching TRBD1. The CDR3 runs to 17 residues. The germline V gene encodes CDR1 SSHAT and CDR2 FNYEAQ (reference sequence). CDR3 protein: CASSFAGTGGYGETQYF. Written as DNA, the CDR3 is TGTGCTAGCAGCTTCGCCGGGACAGGGGGCTATGGAGAGACCCAGTACTTC.

This clone was observed a handful of times. The chain joins TRBV7-2 to TRBJ2-4, with D possibly being TRBD1 (5 bases). The germline V gene encodes CDR1 SGHTA and CDR2 FQGNSA. Between the trimmed V and J ends, which lost 5 bases and 5 bases, there was a span of 16 bases. This CDR3 contains 15 residues. CDR3 bases: TGTGCCAGCAGCCGAACCACAGGAACCCAAAACATTCAGTACTTC. It encodes CASSRTTGTQNIQYF.

This clone was picked up a small number of times. The V gene is TRBV7-9, the J gene TRBJ1-2; 11 nucleotides agree with TRBD1. The J segment lost 5 bases and the V segment lost 4 bases, leaving 3 bases of the junction unmatched. CDR1 and CDR2 from the germline V gene are SEHNR and FQNEAQ (reference sequence). The CDR3 consists of 14 residues. The CDR3 loop reads CASSSGQGAYGYTF. CDR3 bases: TGTGCCAGCAGCTCCGGACAGGGGGCTTATGGCTACACCTTC.

This chain connects TRBV5-8 to TRBJ1-2, with a weak D call TRBD1 (5 bases). Between the trimmed V and J ends, which lost 1 base and 0 bases, there was a span of 13 bases. The CDR3 is 16 residues long. In germline, CDR1 is SGHTS, CDR2 YDEGEE. CDR3 residues: CASSLSRGLTNYGYTF. CDR3 DNA sequence: TGTGCCAGCAGCTTGTCGAGGGGACTGACTAACTATGGCTACACCTTC.

This clone was recorded a few times. The rearrangement uses TRBV4-3 and TRBJ2-5; 12 nucleotides agree with TRBD2. Germline V lookup: CDR1 LGHNA, CDR2 YSLEER. This CDR3 spans 19 amino acids. Trimming cost V 0 bases and J 4 bases; bases outside gene matches: 12. The CDR3 bases are TGCGCCAGCAGCCAAGAAAATCCCGTACTAGCGGGAGGAGCAGAGACCCAGTACTTC. This translates into CASSQENPVLAGGAETQYF.

The chain has TRBV7-9 and TRBJ1-1, with D perhaps TRBD1 (5 bases). V shed 4 bases and J shed 4 bases, with 16 bases lying between them. Germline values: CDR1 SEHNR, CDR2 FQNEAQ (reference sequence). The CDR3 extends over 15 amino acids. The CDR3 DNA is TGTGCCAGCAGCTCAAAGGGAGGGACGGCCACTGAAGCTTTCTTT. Residues: CASSSKGGTATEAFF.

This chain links TRBV5-1 with TRBJ2-3; a possible D gene is TRBD1 (6 bases). CDR1 is SGHRS, CDR2 YFSETQ, per germline. V lost 5 bases and J lost 0, with 19 bases in between. The CDR3 contains 17 residues. The CDR3 loop is CASRQSITGLSTDTQYF. DNA of the CDR3: TGCGCCAGCAGACAAAGTATTACAGGGCTTAGCACAGATACGCAGTATTTT.

The table lists this clone with a few counts. The chain employs TRBV5-1 and TRBJ1-3; a weak D match, TRBD1 (5 bases). V shed 2 bases and J shed 2 bases, with 14 bases lying between them. This CDR3 has 16 residues. The germline V gene encodes CDR1 SGHRS and CDR2 YFSETQ. The CDR3 DNA reads as TGCGCCAGCAGCTTCTCGGTTACAGGACCTGGAAACACCATATATTTT. Protein product: CASSFSVTGPGNTIYF.

This clone was counted between two and nine times. The gene calls are TRBV14 and TRBJ2-5; 9 nucleotides match TRBD1. After removal of 0 bases from V and 5 bases from J, the junction contained 13 bases not matched to a gene. Germline CDR1 and CDR2: SGHDN and FVKESK. The CDR3 has 18 amino acids. The DNA of the CDR3 is TGTGCCAGCAGCCAAGATTCTGTCGGACAGGGGTTTATGGAGACCCAGTACTTC. Protein: CASSQDSVGQGFMETQYF.

This clone was detected only a few times. The chain is built from TRBV5-1 and TRBJ1-1; D is possibly TRBD1 (5 bases). This CDR3 contains 15 residues. Germline CDR1 SGHRS, CDR2 YFSETQ. V lost 0 bases and J lost 1, with 10 bases in between. CDR3 amino acids: CASSLGRQKNTEAFF. In nucleotides, the CDR3 is TGCGCCAGCAGCTTGGGGAGACAGAAGAACACTGAAGCTTTCTTT.

V usage is TRBV28 and J usage is TRBJ1-5; TRBD1 might be the D (5 bases). This CDR3 has 17 amino acids. V lost 4 bases to trimming and J lost 2 bases, with 18 bases between them. The germline gives CDR1 MDHEN, CDR2 SYDVKM. The CDR3 DNA sequence: TGTGCCAGCAGTTACCCTCCGGGGACGGGGGGCAATCAGCCCCAGCATTTT. This translates into CASSYPPGTGGNQPQHF.

This clone was counted only a few times. The chain combines TRBV4-1 with TRBJ1-5, with 8 bases that match TRBD1. V lost 1 base, J lost 7 bases, and 9 bases stayed unmatched. The CDR3 sequence is 16 residues long. Germline CDR1 MGHRA, CDR2 YSYEKL. The CDR3 DNA follows: TGCGCCAGCAGCCAAGGAGCTGGCAGGGGGCAACAGCCCCAGCATTTT. Protein product: CASSQGAGRGQQPQHF.

The V and J genes are TRBV15 and TRBJ2-7; tentative D call: TRBD2 (6 bases). CDR1 is LNHNV and CDR2 is YYDKDF in the germline V gene (reference sequence). Trimming cost V 5 bases and J 1 base, with 9 bases left between them. The CDR3 has 13 amino acids. This CDR3 is CATSQGRSYEQYF. CDR3 coding DNA: TGTGCCACCAGCCAAGGGAGGTCCTACGAGCAGTACTTC.

V usage is TRBV27 and J usage is TRBJ1-4; a possible D gene is TRBD1 (5 bases). Trimming removed 8 bases at V and 1 base at J, with 17 bases between. This CDR3 has 16 residues. Germline V gene lookup returns CDR1 MNHEY and CDR2 SMNVEV (reference sequence). As DNA, the CDR3 is TGTGCCAGCCGAATGACAGCGCTGTTAACTAATGAAAAACTGTTTTTT. This gives the protein CASRMTALLTNEKLFF.

Only a few counts were recorded for this clone. The rearrangement joins TRBV13 to TRBJ2-3, with TRBD2 matching over 9 bases. V trimming: 6 bases; J trimming: 6 bases; junction bases outside the gene matches: 13. The CDR3 is made up of 16 amino acids. Per germline, CDR1 PRHDT and CDR2 FYEKMQ (reference sequence). The CDR3 DNA is TGTGCCAGCAGAGTTAGCGGGGGTGAAGATGTGGATACGCAGTATTTT. Encoded protein: CASRVSGGEDVDTQYF. Complete variable domain (other parts from reference TRBV13 and TRBJ2-3): AAGVIQSPRHLIKEKRETATLKCYPIPRHDTVYWYQQGPGQDPQFLISFYEKMQSDKGSIPDRFSAQQFSDYHSELNMSSLELGDSALYFCASRVSGGEDVDTQYFGPGTRLTVL.

The chain joins TRBV2 to TRBJ1-1, with D uncertain. CDR3 size: 15 residues. The ends were cut back, 2 bases at V and 1 base at J, with 11 bases in the middle. Germline CDR1 SNHLY, CDR2 FYNNEI. CDR3 sequence: CASSEWPTANTEAFF. The CDR3 coding sequence is TGTGCCAGCAGTGAATGGCCCACAGCGAACACTGAAGCTTTCTTT.

The chain carries TRBV7-9 and TRBJ1-4; 9 bases line up with TRBD1. The V gene end was trimmed by 4 bases and the J gene end by 0 bases; junction bases not matched to a gene: 9. The CDR3 runs to 18 residues. The germline gives CDR1 SEHNR, CDR2 FQNEAQ (reference sequence). The CDR3 region is CASSSPTGGRATNEKLFF. The CDR3 bases are TGTGCCAGCAGCTCCCCGACAGGGGGGAGGGCAACTAATGAAAAACTGTTTTTT.

This clone was counted only a few times. V and J are TRBV5-1 and TRBJ2-4, with TRBD1 matching over 7 bases. The CDR3 runs to 17 residues. J was trimmed by 0 bases and V by 3 bases; bases with no gene match: 9. The germline V gene has CDR1 SGHRS and CDR2 YFSETQ. The CDR3 spells CASSSGTALLAKNIQYF. Here the CDR3 DNA reads TGCGCCAGCAGCTCCGGGACAGCCTTACTAGCCAAAAACATTCAGTACTTC.

Only a few counts were recorded for this clone. The V gene is TRBV29-1, the J gene TRBJ2-3, with 9 bases fitting TRBD2. The junction had 12 bases not matched to a gene; V was cut back by 3 bases and J by 8 bases. CDR1 is SQVTM and CDR2 is ANQGSEA in the germline V gene. This CDR3 spans 15 amino acids. CDR3 coding DNA: TGCAGCGTTGACCCTAGCGGGAAGGGCACGGGTACGCAGTATTTT. It yields the protein CSVDPSGKGTGTQYF.

This clone showed up just a few times. This chain connects TRBV7-3 to TRBJ2-7; tentative D call: TRBD1 (6 bases). CDR1 SGHTA and CDR2 FQGTGA come from the germline V gene. The ends were cut back, 5 bases at V and 8 bases at J, with 19 bases in the middle. The CDR3 length is 14 residues. CDR3 sequence reads: CASSPQDSARQQYF. The DNA of the CDR3 is TGTGCCAGCAGCCCACAGGACAGCGCTCGGCAGCAGTACTTC.